This TCR beta chain is drawn from a study of T cell repertoires in cytomegalovirus infection. General study results and limits: Identification of carriers of CMV plus the relevant HLA was achieved through cumulative public TCR beta family frequency. Dominating the ex vivo response were TCR beta clonotypes that were CMV-specific and HLA-C-restricted.

Germline V gene sequence: CDR1 SEHNR, CDR2 FQNEAQ (reference sequence). This CDR3 comprises 17 residues. V shed 4 bases and J 7 bases; nucleotides not matched to a gene: 13. This clonotype was detected a few times. Its antigen is as yet unknown. Each CDR3 protein is one row after TCRdb ran MiXCR on the reads. The sample yields some 500,000 distinct CDR3 sequences, under 45% seen once. The chain is built from TRBV7-9 and TRBJ2-1; 10 bases fit TRBD1. Sequencing was performed on cultured PBMCs, taken from culture after CMV antigen stimulation. This receptor was obtained from a human donor in good health (CMV status not recorded). Some clones in this sample may be carry-over from other donors' samples. The CDR3 DNA reads TGTGCCAGCAGCTACACTATCCCGGGACAGGGGAGAAATGAGCAGTTCTTC. The encoded protein is CASSYTIPGQGRNEQFF.